Detailed here is one T cell receptor beta chain. The specificity of this receptor is unknown. No much larger clonotype is one base removed from it; base qualities were not supplied. The CDR3 regions of human TCRbeta chains were subjected to immunosequencing. Per the authors' processing: Repertoire TCRs were matched against a reference library of SARS-CoV-2-specific TCRs generated with the MIRA antigen-specificity platform. Breadth meant the fraction of unique TCRs that were SARS-CoV-2-associated, whereas depth meant the fraction of total T cells that were SARS-CoV-2-associated. Each spike-specific TCR was assigned to its reactive spike region and to a CD4 or CD8 class using the MIRA data. Log10-transformed breadth and depth values were compared by one-way ANOVA with Sidak's multiple comparisons tests. TCRdb provides this immuneACCESS table in a form limited to in-frame rearrangements. Some clones are lacking; in checked studies, under half of them reflect an unresolved V gene, and why the rest are absent is not known. From that table come the V and J calls and clone size; the DNA was used to work out D and trimming. The sample profile shows 100,000 to 150,000 clones; about nine tenths of them were found once. The top ten constitute approximately 7.6% of the sample.

This sample is drawn from a study of T cell responses to AZD1222 COVID-19 vaccine (dated by TCRdb to 2020 to 2023). Regarding the complete study: AZD1222 recipients given second doses at about 4 weeks or at about 12 weeks were pooled, since spike-specific TCR depth and breadth were not found to differ between the two schedules. TCR sequencing covered over 230 trial participants: 207 given two doses of AZD1222 and 26 given two doses of MenACWY control vaccine. Enrollment into the trials was organized by age into subgroups of 18-55, 56-69 and 70-plus years, and those subgroups contained roughly 160, 29 and 62 TCR-sequenced participants, respectively.

The investigation overall reported the following: The whole spike protein was spanned by vaccine-associated CD4 TCRs, and dominant responses were seen in regions 160-218 and 743-854. Conclusions about previously exposed vaccinees were limited because only a handful of AZD1222 recipients were SARS-CoV-2 seropositive at baseline. Most participants were white British and females outnumbered males, and the authors suggested that clonal diversity may have been underestimated. Because no day 14 peak-response samples were available, the repertoires could be characterized only after the peak T cell response. After two AZD1222 doses, both the breadth and the depth of spike-specific TCRs were significantly higher than at day 0 and than in MenACWY recipients. Epitopes outside the regions mutated in the B.1.351 and B.1.1.7 variants were reportedly recognized by nearly half of the unique spike-specific TCRs. In the small 56-69-year group, the increase in depth fell short of significance, most likely because of low power.

From its cysteine to its phenylalanine, the CDR3 spans 13 amino acids. CDR3 DNA is the only sequence kept; it has 39 bases, read in frame from the first base. Reading the germline V gene (reference sequence) gives CDR1 LNHDA and CDR2 SQIVND. Trimming costs V 3 bases and J 5 bases, and their ends lie 10 bases apart. The time point label corresponds to: baseline before first vaccination. Samples from vaccinated people were obtained from the UK trials COV001 and COV002, which included a single-blind randomized controlled phase 2/3 trial of AZD1222 (ChAdOx1 nCoV-19) in healthy adults. For TCRbeta chain sequencing, PBMC samples were collected from trial participants at day 0 and at day 28 after the second dose.

The chain uses TRBV19 and TRBJ1-1; the D gene lacks a confident call. The source of this sequence is an adult in good health. The sample here was peripheral blood, taken on day 0 of AZD1222 vaccination. The CDR3 amino acid sequence is: CASSMWGSTEAFF. The DNA sequence is TGTGCCAGTAGTATGTGGGGTTCGACTGAAGCTTTCTTT.